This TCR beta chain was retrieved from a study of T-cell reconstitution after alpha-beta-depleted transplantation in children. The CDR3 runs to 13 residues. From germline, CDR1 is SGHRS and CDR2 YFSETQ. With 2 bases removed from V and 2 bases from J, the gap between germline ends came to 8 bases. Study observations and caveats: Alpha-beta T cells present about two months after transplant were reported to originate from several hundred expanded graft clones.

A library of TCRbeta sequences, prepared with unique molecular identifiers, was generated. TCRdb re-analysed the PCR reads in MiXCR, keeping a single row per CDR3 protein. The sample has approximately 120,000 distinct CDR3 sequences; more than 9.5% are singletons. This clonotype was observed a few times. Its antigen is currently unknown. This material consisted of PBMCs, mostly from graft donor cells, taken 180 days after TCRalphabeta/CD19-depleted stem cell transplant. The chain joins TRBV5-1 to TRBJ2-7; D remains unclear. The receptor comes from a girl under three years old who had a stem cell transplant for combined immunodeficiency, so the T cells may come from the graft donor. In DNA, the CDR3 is TGCGCCAGCAGCTTTGAGGAGACCTACGAGCAGTACTTC. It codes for CASSFEETYEQYF.